The 26 T cell receptor beta chains presented below share a single source sample, sequenced in a study of blood T cell repertoires in COVID-19 (dated by TCRdb to 2019 to 2021). Library prep was done by the immunoSEQ multiplex PCR assay. Entries here come from immuneACCESS through TCRdb and include only in-frame sequences with V and J called. Some clones fail to appear in such tables; in the studies checked, an unresolved V gene covers under half of the shortfall, and the cause of the remainder is unknown. For this sample the table gives 86,000 or so clones, of which approximately 78% were detected only once. More than 1% of the sample lies in the top ten. Sequenced material: peripheral blood. These receptors all come from a woman of 80 years or more with acute or convalescent COVID-19.

The J gene is TRBJ2-3, the V gene TRBV7-8; 12 bases fit TRBD2. V dropped 2 bases and J dropped 4; count of bases not matched to a gene: 4. CDR1 and CDR2 from the germline V gene are SGHVS and FQNEAQ. There are 16 residues in the CDR3. CDR3 DNA: TGTGCCAGCAGCTTATCGGCTAGCGGGAGGGCAGATACGCAGTATTTT. This codes for CASSLSASGRADTQYF.

V and J are TRBV15 and TRBJ2-7, with D uncertain. Trimming shortened V by 0 bases and J by 4 bases, and 4 bases separated the two germline ends. This CDR3 is 12 amino acids long. Germline loops: CDR1 LNHNV, CDR2 YYDKDF (reference sequence). The DNA for the CDR3 is TGTGCCACCAGCAGAGACCATTACGAGCAGTACTTC. It is translated as CATSRDHYEQYF. The full variable domain, in which reference TRBV15 and TRBJ2-7 provide the parts outside the CDR3, is DAMVIQNPRYQVTQFGKPVTLSCSQTLNHNVMYWYQQKSSQAPKLLFHYYDKDFNNEADTPDNFQSRRPNTSFCFLDIRSPGLGDTAMYLCATSRDHYEQYFGPGTRLTVT.

There are a few counts of this clone. The gene calls are TRBV6-5 and TRBJ2-7, with 12 bases fitting TRBD1. In germline, CDR1 is MNHEY, CDR2 SVGAGI. The J segment lost 9 bases and the V segment lost 11 bases, leaving 8 bases of the junction unmatched. The CDR3 loop spans 12 amino acids. Here the CDR3 reads CAGAGTGGGQYF. CDR3 nucleotides: TGTGCCGGGGCCGGGACAGGGGGCGGGCAGTACTTC.

Of note for this clone: Mismatch with germline at one junction end may stem from a read error. The chain uses TRBV7-2 and TRBJ1-3; D gene unclear. Germline V gene lookup returns CDR1 SGHTA and CDR2 FQGNSA. The CDR3 covers 15 residues. CDR3 in DNA: TGTGCCAGCACCTTAGACGTGGGAGATTGGAACACCATATATTTT. Amino acid sequence: CASTLDVGDWNTIYF.

The chain joins TRBV20-1 to TRBJ2-5; 7 bases map to TRBD2. From germline, CDR1 is DFQATT and CDR2 SNEGSKA (reference sequence). V lost 5 bases, J lost 4 bases, and 1 base stayed unmatched. The CDR3 has 11 residues. For the CDR3, the DNA is TGCAGTGCTGGGGGGGGAGAGACCCAGTACTTC. Its protein is CSAGGGETQYF.

The chain uses TRBV7-8 and TRBJ1-3, with TRBD1 matching over 9 bases. The V segment lost 5 bases and the J segment 0 bases; nucleotides outside the gene matches: 5. This CDR3 region has 16 residues. The germline V gene has CDR1 SGHVS and CDR2 FQNEAQ. DNA for the CDR3: TGTGCCAGCAGCCCCACAGGGGGCTTCTCTGGAAACACCATATATTTT. Amino acid sequence: CASSPTGGFSGNTIYF.

The chain combines TRBV7-8 with TRBJ2-1, with 8 nucleotides matching TRBD2. Germline loops: CDR1 SGHVS, CDR2 FQNEAQ. This CDR3 comprises 18 residues. The junction had 7 bases not matched to a gene; V was cut back by 0 bases and J by 0 bases. The CDR3 DNA sequence: TGTGCCAGCAGCTTAGCGTCAGTAAGCGGGAGCTCCTACAATGAGCAGTTCTTC. Protein product: CASSLASVSGSSYNEQFF.

As for this clone: The same CDR3 arises from other DNA sequences in this sample as well. The V and J genes are TRBV15 and TRBJ1-1, with D uncertain. Germline CDR1 is LNHNV and CDR2 is YYDKDF (reference sequence). Between the trimmed V and J ends, which lost 1 base and 3 bases, there was a span of 6 bases. The CDR3 length is 13 residues. This CDR3 reads CATSRVSDTEAFF. The CDR3 nucleotides read TGTGCCACCAGCAGAGTGTCGGACACTGAAGCTTTCTTT.

The chain's CDR3 is CASRPIPGAWELFF. CDR3 nucleotides: TGCGCCAGCAGACCTATCCCAGGGGCTTGGGAGCTGTTTTTT. This chain connects TRBV5-1 to TRBJ2-2; D is perhaps TRBD1 (6 bases). V was trimmed by 5 bases and J by 9 bases, leaving 17 bases between them. This CDR3 has 14 amino acids. The germline V gene has CDR1 SGHRS and CDR2 YFSETQ.

The table lists this clone with a few counts. This chain uses TRBV21-1 with TRBJ1-5; TRBD1, the table's D call, was not compared with the DNA. TRBV21-1 corresponds to a pseudogene. This CDR3 region has 16 residues. CDR3 protein: CASSKPGAPGQQPQHF. In DNA form, the CDR3 reads TGTGCCAGCAGCAAGCCAGGCGCGCCCGGACAGCAGCCCCAGCATTTT.

The chain links TRBV28 to TRBJ2-2; 9 nucleotides line up with TRBD1. The CDR3 runs to 15 residues. The germline gives CDR1 MDHEN, CDR2 SYDVKM. The junction had 9 bases not matched to a gene; V was cut back by 5 bases and J by 8 bases. The CDR3 nucleotides are TGTGCCAGCAGTCTACTCACAGGGGGCGGTGGGGAGCTGTTTTTT. Amino acids: CASSLLTGGGGELFF.

This clone showed up just once. The chain employs TRBV7-2 and TRBJ2-3, with 8 bases matching TRBD2. Looked up from germline, CDR1 is SGHTA and CDR2 is FQGNSA. The CDR3 consists of 17 residues. The V gene end was trimmed by 1 base and the J gene end by 7 bases; junction bases not matched to a gene: 13. Here the CDR3 reads CASSLVGREVPANTQYF. CDR3 sequence (DNA): TGTGCCAGCAGCTTAGTAGGGCGGGAGGTGCCTGCAAATACGCAGTATTTT.

J is TRBJ1-2 and V is TRBV28; 9 bases are a match to TRBD1. Germline V lookup: CDR1 MDHEN, CDR2 SYDVKM. The CDR3 is 16 residues long. The V gene end was trimmed by 5 bases and the J gene end by 4 bases; junction bases not matched to a gene: 11. The CDR3 reads CASSPGQGGGLYGYTF. The CDR3 coding sequence is TGTGCCAGCAGTCCGGGACAGGGAGGGGGGCTCTATGGCTACACCTTC.

The chain links TRBV19 to TRBJ2-3, with 10 bases lining up with TRBD2. The V gene end was trimmed by 3 bases and the J gene end by 3 bases; junction bases not matched to a gene: 3. This CDR3 region has 15 residues. Germline CDR1 LNHDA, CDR2 SQIVND (reference sequence). CDR3 region: CASSIPSGSTDTQYF. Written as DNA, the CDR3 is TGTGCCAGTAGTATCCCTAGCGGGAGTACAGATACGCAGTATTTT.

This clone was counted only a few times. This sequence joins TRBV4-2 and TRBJ2-3; D not resolved. The CDR3 runs to 15 residues. Germline V gives CDR1 LGHNA, CDR2 YNFKEQ. Trimming removed 3 bases at V and 0 bases at J, with 10 bases between. The CDR3 is CASSQTDISTDTQYF. CDR3 coding DNA: TGTGCCAGCAGCCAGACTGATATTAGCACAGATACGCAGTATTTT.

This chain connects TRBV5-4 to TRBJ2-5; 13 positions agree with TRBD2. Germline CDR1 reads SGHNT; CDR2 reads YYREEE (reference sequence). The CDR3 loop spans 17 amino acids. Trimming took 4 bases from V and 0 from J; bases not matched to a gene: 6. CDR3 region: CASSPGTSGIHQETQYF. The CDR3 DNA reads TGTGCCAGCAGCCCGGGGACTAGCGGGATACACCAAGAGACCCAGTACTTC.

The V gene is TRBV7-2, the J gene TRBJ1-1; TRBD1 matches at 7 bases. The J segment lost 3 bases and the V segment lost 0 bases, leaving 13 bases of the junction unmatched. The CDR3 consists of 18 residues. Germline CDR1 SGHTA, CDR2 FQGNSA. CDR3 in amino acids: CASSLAPWRGQSYTEAFF. In nucleotides, the CDR3 is TGTGCCAGCAGCTTAGCGCCTTGGAGGGGGCAATCGTACACTGAAGCTTTCTTT.

The CDR3 DNA is TGTGCCAGCAGCCAAGATCACCGCGGGGGGGTCACAGATACGCAGTATTTT. The encoded protein is CASSQDHRGGVTDTQYF. The V gene is TRBV3-1 (or the pseudogene TRBV3-2), the J gene TRBJ2-3; 9 bases map to TRBD2. The ends lost 0 bases at V and 2 bases at J; junction bases unmatched: 6. This CDR3 spans 17 amino acids. Germline V gives CDR1 LGHDT, CDR2 YNNKEL (reference sequence).

The V and J genes are TRBV7-3 and TRBJ2-2; TRBD2 is a possible D gene (5 bases). CDR3 length: 15 amino acids. Germline CDR1 reads SGHTA; CDR2 reads FQGTGA. Trimming took 2 bases from V and 4 from J, leaving 11 bases between them. The CDR3 loop reads CASSLGLARTGELFF. In DNA form, the CDR3 reads TGTGCCAGCAGCTTAGGTCTAGCCCGCACCGGGGAGCTGTTTTTT.

J is TRBJ2-1 and V is TRBV13; 15 nucleotides match TRBD2. Germline lookup yields CDR1 PRHDT and CDR2 FYEKMQ (reference sequence). After removal of 5 bases from V and 7 bases from J, the junction contained 6 bases not matched to a gene. The length of the CDR3 is 16 residues. The CDR3: CASSPGTSGGLNEQFF. CDR3 DNA: TGTGCCAGCAGCCCCGGGACTAGCGGGGGGTTGAATGAGCAGTTCTTC.

The V gene is TRBV2, the J gene TRBJ1-2, with 7 bases aligning to TRBD1. Germline CDR1 reads SNHLY; CDR2 reads FYNNEI. The junction had 14 bases not matched to a gene; V was cut back by 7 bases and J by 6 bases. The CDR3 contains 15 residues. The chain's CDR3 is CASIGTVGHRDGYTF. DNA of the CDR3: TGTGCCAGCATCGGGACAGTGGGGCATCGGGATGGCTACACCTTC.

J is TRBJ2-1 and V is TRBV19, with TRBD2 as a possible D gene (6 bases). Germline V gene lookup returns CDR1 LNHDA and CDR2 SQIVND (reference sequence). Trimming cost V 2 bases and J 0 bases, with 20 bases left between them. The CDR3 has 19 residues. CDR3 nucleotide sequence: TGTGCCAGTAGTATATCCTCCACGGGGGATTTTAGCTCCTACAATGAGCAGTTCTTC. This codes for CASSISSTGDFSSYNEQFF.

The chain joins TRBV7-2 to TRBJ2-1, with D maybe TRBD2 (5 bases). CDR3 length equals 17 residues. Germline CDR1 is SGHTA and CDR2 is FQGNSA. V dropped 1 base and J dropped 0 bases, with 13 bases sitting between them. The CDR3 sequence: CASSLVSAGSSYNEQFF. The CDR3 DNA reads as TGTGCCAGCAGCTTAGTCAGCGCGGGCAGCTCCTACAATGAGCAGTTCTTC.

The V gene is TRBV6-1, the J gene TRBJ1-1, with D hard to call. The CDR3 runs 15 residues. V lost 3 bases to trimming and J lost 1 base, with 12 bases between them. CDR1 and CDR2 (germline): MNHNS, SASEGT. The CDR3 spells CASSEVTRGNTEAFF. In DNA, the CDR3 is TGTGCCAGCAGTGAGGTTACTCGGGGGAACACTGAAGCTTTCTTT.

The V call is TRBV19, the J call TRBJ2-7; 12 bases are shared with TRBD2. CDR3 length equals 15 residues. Germline CDR1 LNHDA, CDR2 SQIVND (reference sequence). After removal of 3 bases from V and 6 bases from J, the junction contained 6 bases not matched to a gene. The DNA of the CDR3 is TGTGCCAGTAGTATGAATGGACTAGCGGGACGCGAGCAGTACTTC. Residues: CASSMNGLAGREQYF.

This clone was counted only a few times. The genes are TRBV15 and TRBJ1-1, with 9 nucleotides matching TRBD1. Germline values: CDR1 LNHNV, CDR2 YYDKDF (reference sequence). This CDR3 has 15 residues. V dropped 0 bases and J dropped 11; count of bases not matched to a gene: 10. The DNA for the CDR3 is TGTGCCACCAGCAGAGATTCCGGGACAGGGAGTTTGGCTTTCTTT. Protein sequence: CATSRDSGTGSLAFF.